These 3 T cell receptor beta chains came from one sample sequenced in a study of CD8+ T cells in alopecia areata. As the sequencing template, cDNA was produced by extracting RNA and reverse transcribing it. Sequencing was performed with immunoSEQ multiplex PCR; in TCRdb, only in-frame clones are kept and a portion is missing. The sample records 140,000 to 150,000 clones, around three fifths being singletons. The sequenced sample was CD4+ T cells sorted from blood, obtained at week 0. The receptors shown here come from a human donor with alopecia areata.

This chain links TRBV28 with TRBJ2-7; 8 bases are a match to TRBD1. The CDR3 length is 15 residues. Germline V lookup: CDR1 MDHEN, CDR2 SYDVKM. After removal of 6 bases from V and 3 bases from J, the junction contained 10 bases not matched to a gene. In nucleotides, the CDR3 is TGTGCCAGCAGGGATTCGGGACAGGTGATCTACGAGCAGTACTTC. Its protein is CASRDSGQVIYEQYF.

This chain connects TRBV25-1 to TRBJ2-5; 12 bases are shared with TRBD2. The J segment lost 5 bases and the V segment lost 8 bases, leaving 3 bases of the junction unmatched. The CDR3 has 13 amino acids. Looked up from germline, CDR1 is MGHDK and CDR2 is SYGVNS. The CDR3 loop reads CASGLAGRETQYF. In DNA form, the CDR3 reads TGTGCCAGCGGACTAGCGGGGCGGGAGACCCAGTACTTC.

This clone has a handful of counts. The chain recombines TRBV19 with TRBJ1-2, with 7 bases that match TRBD1. The trim removed 5 bases at V and 6 bases at J, leaving 9 bases unmatched. Germline CDR1 reads LNHDA; CDR2 reads SQIVND (reference sequence). This CDR3 region has 14 residues. CDR3 coding DNA: TGTGCCAGTAGTTCCCGGGCGACAGGGCATGGCTACACCTTC. This encodes CASSSRATGHGYTF.